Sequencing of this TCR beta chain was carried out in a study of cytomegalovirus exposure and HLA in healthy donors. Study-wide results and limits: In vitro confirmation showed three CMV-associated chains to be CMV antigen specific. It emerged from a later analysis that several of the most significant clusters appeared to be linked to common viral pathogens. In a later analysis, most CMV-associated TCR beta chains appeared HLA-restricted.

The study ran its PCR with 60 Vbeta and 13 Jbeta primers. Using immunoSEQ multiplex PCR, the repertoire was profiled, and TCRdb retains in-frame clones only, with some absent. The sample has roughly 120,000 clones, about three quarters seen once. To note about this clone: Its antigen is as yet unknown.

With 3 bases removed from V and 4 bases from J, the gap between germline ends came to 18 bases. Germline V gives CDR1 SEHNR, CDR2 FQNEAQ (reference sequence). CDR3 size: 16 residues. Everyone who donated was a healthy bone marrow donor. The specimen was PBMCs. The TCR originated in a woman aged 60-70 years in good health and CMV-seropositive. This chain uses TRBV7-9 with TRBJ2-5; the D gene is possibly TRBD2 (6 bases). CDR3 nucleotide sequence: TGTGCCAGCAGCTTTCTGCGTACGGGAGAGGCAGAGACCCAGTACTTC. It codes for CASSFLRTGEAETQYF.